The 26 T cell receptor beta chains given below trace back to one sample, sequenced in a study of T cells in Graves' hyperthyroidism and ophthalmopathy. RNA transcripts gave rise to amplified TCR beta CDR3 regions. Using the HTBI primer set, a first-round RT-PCR was run on the TCR CDR3. In TCRdb, the multiplex PCR reads were re-called with MiXCR into one record per CDR3 protein. Counted here are about 210,000 distinct CDR3 sequences, over 15% occurring once; the ten biggest clones make up roughly 50%. The specimen was blood. The receptor source for this set is a man over 45 with Graves' hyperthyroidism.

This clonotype was seen at least ten times. The chain employs TRBV28 and TRBJ1-1; tentative D call: TRBD1 (5 bases). The CDR3 is made up of 15 amino acids. Trimming cost V 5 bases and J 0 bases, with 13 bases left between them. CDR1 is MDHEN, CDR2 SYDVKM, per germline. The CDR3 loop reads CASSPEGPMNTEAFF. In nucleotides, the CDR3 is TGTGCCAGCAGTCCGGAGGGACCGATGAACACTGAAGCTTTCTTT.

This clonotype has at least ten counts. The chain combines TRBV13 with TRBJ2-7; TRBD1 or TRBD2 may be the D gene (5 bases each). The ends were cut back, 0 bases at V and 6 bases at J, with 18 bases in the middle. CDR3 length equals 16 residues. Germline V gene data show CDR1 as PRHDT and CDR2 as FYEKMQ (reference sequence). The CDR3, as DNA: TGTGCCAGCAGCTTAGGCGGGGCGGCAGCCAACTCCGAGCAGTACTTC. Its protein is CASSLGGAAANSEQYF.

In its sample, this clonotype was seen many times. The chain employs TRBV6-2 or TRBV6-3 and TRBJ2-3; D not resolved. V shed 2 bases and J shed 8 bases, with 14 bases lying between them. The CDR3 loop spans 14 amino acids. Looked up from germline, CDR1 is MNHEY and CDR2 is SVGEGT. DNA of the CDR3: TGTGCCAGCAGTTACGGTGCTTCTCAGACTACGCAGTATTTT. Protein: CASSYGASQTTQYF.

At least ten counts were recorded for this clonotype. The chain combines TRBV20-1 with TRBJ2-7; D gene unclear. The V end lost 0 bases, the J end lost 3 bases, and 12 bases lay between the germline ends. This CDR3 has 14 amino acids. Germline V CDR1 and CDR2: DFQATT, SNEGSKA (reference sequence). CDR3 coding DNA: TGCAGTGCTAGAGATCGGAACAAACTCTACGAGCAGTACTTC. Its translation is CSARDRNKLYEQYF.

The chain employs TRBV20-1 and TRBJ2-2, with 7 bases fitting TRBD2. CDR1 DFQATT and CDR2 SNEGSKA come from the germline V gene (reference sequence). Unmatched junction bases numbered 8, after V lost 5 bases and J lost 5 bases. This CDR3 comprises 14 residues. CDR3 bases: TGCAGTGCTGGAGGCGGGAGCGGGACCGGGGAGCTGTTTTTT. Protein: CSAGGGSGTGELFF.

This clonotype was counted many times. This sequence joins TRBV7-2 and TRBJ2-7; 11 bases are a match to TRBD2. In germline, CDR1 is SGHTA, CDR2 FQGNSA. The ends lost 5 bases at V and 5 bases at J; junction bases unmatched: 5. This CDR3 has 14 residues. CDR3 region: CASSAKLAGDEQYF. The CDR3 nucleotides are TGTGCCAGCAGCGCCAAACTAGCGGGAGACGAGCAGTACTTC.

This clonotype was recorded many times. The chain is built from TRBV6-1 and TRBJ1-1; D not certain. The V and J ends lost 4 bases and 4 bases respectively, with 13 bases between them. CDR1 is MNHNS and CDR2 is SASEGT in the germline V gene. CDR3 length: 14 amino acids. Written as DNA, the CDR3 is TGTGCCAGCAGTGTCGGAGGGTCGGGCACTGAAGCTTTCTTT. Translation: CASSVGGSGTEAFF.

This clonotype was recorded many times. The chain is built from TRBV19 and TRBJ2-6, with 8 bases matching TRBD1. The V gene end was trimmed by 5 bases and the J gene end by 3 bases; junction bases not matched to a gene: 6. Germline values: CDR1 LNHDA, CDR2 SQIVND (reference sequence). This CDR3 comprises 16 residues. This chain's CDR3 is CASSSRGRLGANVLTF. CDR3 nucleotides: TGTGCCAGTAGTTCCAGGGGGCGGCTTGGGGCCAACGTCCTGACTTTC. The whole variable domain, remainder taken from reference TRBV19 and TRBJ2-6, is DGGITQSPKYLFRKEGQNVTLSCEQNLNHDAMYWYRQDPGQGLRLIYYSQIVNDFQKGDIAEGYSVSREKKESFPLTVTSAQKNPTAFYLCASSSRGRLGANVLTFGAGSRLTVL.

This clonotype was observed a few times. This chain joins TRBV6-2 or TRBV6-3 and TRBJ1-6, with unresolved D. The CDR3 runs 16 residues. Germline V CDR1 and CDR2: MNHEY, SVGEGT. V lost 5 bases to trimming and J lost 7 bases, with 18 bases between them. Written as DNA, the CDR3 is TGTGCCAGCAGTCGGACGGACTCCCTTGGAAATTCACCCCTCCACTTT. It specifies CASSRTDSLGNSPLHF.

This clonotype came up many times. The chain recombines TRBV5-1 with TRBJ2-2; TRBD2 aligns across 8 bases. Looked up from germline, CDR1 is SGHRS and CDR2 is YFSETQ. The CDR3 spans 15 residues. The trim removed 6 bases at V and 6 bases at J, leaving 10 bases unmatched. CDR3 bases: TGCGCCAGCACCTTCTTGACTAGCGAGGCCGGGGAGCTGTTTTTT. Translated, it gives CASTFLTSEAGELFF.

With regard to this clonotype: It may be a read error: a sequence one base away is much more abundant. J is TRBJ1-2 and V is TRBV28; 8 bases match TRBD1. Germline lookup yields CDR1 MDHEN and CDR2 SYDVKM. J lost 7 bases, V lost 1 base, and 11 bases had no gene match. This CDR3 comprises 16 residues. This CDR3 reads CASSLLSSYRGGGYTF. The CDR3 DNA is TGTGCCAGCAGTTTATTGAGTAGTTACAGGGGGGGTGGCTACACCTTC.

In this sample, this clonotype turned up many times. The gene calls are TRBV29-1 and TRBJ2-7; 7 nucleotides match TRBD2. The CDR3 totals 12 residues. CDR1 and CDR2 from the germline V gene are SQVTM and ANQGSEA. Germline trimming cut 5 bases from V and 2 bases from J; bases unmatched to any gene: 3. CDR3 loop: CSVLADTYEQYF. The CDR3 region has the DNA TGCAGCGTTCTAGCGGATACCTACGAGCAGTACTTC.

The table lists this clonotype with many counts. V gene TRBV20-1 combines with J gene TRBJ2-2; a weak D match, TRBD2 (7 bases). Germline assignment: CDR1 DFQATT and CDR2 SNEGSKA (reference sequence). Trimming took 0 bases from V and 7 from J, leaving 21 bases between them. This CDR3 comprises 17 residues. The CDR3 DNA follows: TGCAGTGCTAGAGATTCCAGGAGGGGGGGCGAGCACGGGGAGCTGTTTTTT. Amino acids: CSARDSRRGGEHGELFF.

This chain links TRBV15 with TRBJ1-1, with D unresolved. The CDR3 is made up of 14 amino acids. Germline CDR1 is LNHNV and CDR2 is YYDKDF (reference sequence). V shed 6 bases and J shed 1 base, with 12 bases lying between them. CDR3 protein: CATRSLRGNTEAFF. CDR3 coding DNA: TGTGCCACCAGAAGCCTACGTGGGAACACTGAAGCTTTCTTT.

A word on this clonotype: A much larger clone differs from this one at a single base, so this may be a read error. The CDR3 DNA follows: TGTGCCAGCTCCCAAGGACTGCCCTCGAACACCGGGGAGCTGTTTTTT. As protein: CASSQGLPSNTGELFF. The chain combines TRBV18 with TRBJ2-2, with D possibly TRBD2 on 5 matching bases. Germline CDR1 reads KGHSH; CDR2 reads LQKENI. V lost 6 bases and J 0 bases, leaving 14 bases between the germline ends. The CDR3 is 16 residues long. The variable domain in full, completed from reference TRBV18 and TRBJ2-2, reads NAGVMQNPRHLVRRRGQEARLRCSPMKGHSHVYWYRQLPEEGLKFMVYLQKENIIDESGMPKERFSAEFPKEGPSILRIQQVVRGDSAAYFCASSQGLPSNTGELFFGEGSRLTVL.

This clonotype was counted many times. The chain is built from TRBV28 and TRBJ1-2; D uncertain. CDR1 is MDHEN and CDR2 is SYDVKM in the germline V gene. V was cut by 8 bases and J by 2 bases, with 9 bases left in between. The CDR3 is 12 amino acids. The CDR3 sequence is CASVRGNYGYTF. The DNA for the CDR3 is TGTGCCAGCGTTCGAGGGAACTATGGCTACACCTTC.

This clonotype was seen ten or more times. V and J are TRBV10-3 and TRBJ2-7; 11 nucleotides agree with TRBD1. The CDR3 length is 14 residues. V trimming: 6 bases; J trimming: 2 bases; junction bases outside the gene matches: 3. Germline V CDR1 and CDR2: ENHRY, SYGVKD. The CDR3 sequence: CAIRGQGVAYEQYF. The CDR3, as DNA: TGTGCCATCAGGGGACAGGGGGTGGCCTACGAGCAGTACTTC.

This clonotype came up a few times. V and J are TRBV12-5 and TRBJ2-4, with 9 nucleotides matching TRBD1. From germline, CDR1 is LGHNT and CDR2 FRNRAP. The ends lost 9 bases at V and 4 bases at J; junction bases unmatched: 10. This CDR3 is 15 amino acids long. The CDR3 protein is CASGIGGTGKNIQYF. The CDR3 coding sequence is TGTGCTAGCGGAATAGGAGGGACAGGGAAAAACATTCAGTACTTC.

This clonotype showed up many times. The chain links TRBV12-3 or TRBV12-4 to TRBJ2-2, with unresolved D. Trimming took 7 bases from V and 2 from J, leaving 5 bases between them. The CDR3 totals 12 residues. CDR3 region: CASNFNTGELFF. For the CDR3, the DNA is TGTGCCAGCAATTTTAACACCGGGGAGCTGTTTTTT.

This clonotype was observed at least ten times. The rearrangement joins TRBV27 to TRBJ1-1, with D maybe TRBD1 (6 bases). The germline V gene encodes CDR1 MNHEY and CDR2 SMNVEV (reference sequence). V was pared by 5 bases and J by 4 bases, with 17 bases between. The CDR3 spans 15 residues. The CDR3 loop reads CASSRTGGEFTEAFF. The CDR3 DNA sequence: TGTGCCAGCAGTCGCACCGGGGGCGAATTCACTGAAGCTTTCTTT.

This clonotype was seen at least ten times. The chain couples TRBV12-3 or TRBV12-4 to TRBJ1-1; no clear D. V was trimmed by 5 bases and J by 4 bases, leaving 11 bases between them. The CDR3 sequence is 13 residues long. Here the CDR3 DNA reads TGTGCCAGCAGTCGTCCAGGAGGCACTGAAGCTTTCTTT. The encoded protein is CASSRPGGTEAFF.

In its sample, this clonotype was seen many times. The chain uses TRBV20-1 and TRBJ2-2; 8 bases agree with TRBD2. The CDR3 loop spans 17 amino acids. J was trimmed by 4 bases and V by 2 bases; bases with no gene match: 12. CDR1 and CDR2 (germline): DFQATT, SNEGSKA (reference sequence). The CDR3 reads CSARPREGVGFTGELFF. The CDR3 DNA reads as TGCAGTGCTAGACCTCGGGAGGGAGTGGGGTTCACCGGGGAGCTGTTTTTT.

This clonotype was counted at least ten times. An end of the junction does not agree with germline; a read error may underlie this. This chain connects TRBV5-1 to TRBJ2-7; D unresolved. The CDR3 is 12 amino acids. Per germline, CDR1 SGHRS and CDR2 YFSETQ. Here the CDR3 reads CGSRPTNYEQYF. CDR3 DNA sequence: TGCGGCAGCCGACCTACAAACTACGAGCAGTACTTC.

This clonotype was counted many times. The rearrangement uses TRBV12-3 or TRBV12-4 and TRBJ2-1; 11 positions agree with TRBD2. There are 18 residues in the CDR3. Unmatched junction bases numbered 12, after V lost 4 bases and J lost 4 bases. In DNA, the CDR3 is TGTGCCAGCAGTTCAGGACTGGTAGCGGGAGGGCCGTACAATGAGCAGTTCTTC. This codes for CASSSGLVAGGPYNEQFF.

This clonotype appeared many times. This chain connects TRBV28 to TRBJ2-4; 8 bases are a match to TRBD1. Germline V CDR1 and CDR2: MDHEN, SYDVKM. The V segment lost 4 bases and the J segment 0 bases; nucleotides outside the gene matches: 20. There are 21 residues in the CDR3. The DNA for the CDR3 is TGTGCCAGCAGTTCAAGACACCAGGGGGCGGCTCGCTGGCAAGCCAAAAACATTCAGTACTTC. This sequence encodes CASSSRHQGAARWQAKNIQYF.

V usage is TRBV11-3 and J usage is TRBJ2-7; 8 bases line up with TRBD2. Per the germline V gene, CDR1 is SGHNT and CDR2 is YENEEA. The ends lost 3 bases at V and 0 bases at J; junction bases unmatched: 10. The CDR3 covers 17 residues. The CDR3 region is CASSFSSGLDSSYEQYF. In nucleotides, the CDR3 is TGTGCCAGCAGCTTTTCTAGCGGGTTAGATAGCTCCTACGAGCAGTACTTC. Complete variable domain (other parts from reference TRBV11-3 and TRBJ2-7): EAGVVQSPRYKIIEKKQPVAFWCNPISGHNTLYWYLQNLGQGPELLIRYENEEAVDDSQLPKDRFSAERLKGVDSTLKIQPAELGDSAVYLCASSFSSGLDSSYEQYFGPGTRLTVT.